What follows are 21 T cell receptor beta chains derived from one specimen sequenced in a study of blood T cells in healthy people across ages. The use of a sample-barcoded 5' primer and a J-beta primer mix characterized a second PCR of roughly 6 to 11 cycles. TCRdb passed the 5' RACE reads through MiXCR, listing each CDR3 protein once. The repertoire holds some 550,000 distinct CDR3 sequences, 47% seen once, with around 23% in the top ten. The specimen sequenced was blood. The source is an elderly man in good health.

The chain joins TRBV7-2 to TRBJ1-2; 12 bases agree with TRBD1. Germline V gives CDR1 SGHTA, CDR2 FQGNSA. The CDR3 spans 17 residues. V shed 5 bases and J 4 bases; nucleotides not matched to a gene: 11. The CDR3 loop reads CASSASRDRGRFYGYTF. Here the CDR3 DNA reads TGTGCCAGCAGCGCGTCCCGGGACAGGGGGCGCTTCTATGGCTACACCTTC.

This clonotype showed up just a few times. This chain uses TRBV27 with TRBJ2-1, with 9 bases lining up with TRBD2. From germline, CDR1 is MNHEY and CDR2 SMNVEV (reference sequence). With V trimmed by 5 bases and J by 6 bases, 11 bases remained unmatched. The CDR3 has 16 residues. CDR3 coding DNA: TGTGCCAGCAGTCCTCTTGGCGGGAGGGTAAGCAATGAGCAGTTCTTC. Its protein product is CASSPLGGRVSNEQFF.

This clonotype was recorded once. V is TRBV6-6 and J is TRBJ2-7; 9 bases match TRBD1. With the DNA end fitting TRBJ2-5 better, the J assignment may be wrong. The CDR3 is 17 residues long. Germline V gene data show CDR1 as MNHNY and CDR2 as SVGAGI (reference sequence). Here the CDR3 reads CASSSSVGQGLSETQYF. The CDR3, as DNA: TGTGCCAGCAGTTCCTCCGTCGGACAGGGGTTGTCGGAGACCCAGTACTTC.

V is TRBV29-1 and J is TRBJ2-7, with a possible D match to TRBD2 (6 bases). The J call may be in error: the DNA end matches TRBJ2-5 better. Germline CDR1 SQVTM, CDR2 ANQGSEA. The CDR3 runs to 14 residues. The CDR3 nucleotides are TGCAGCGTTAATACGCGGAGGGGTCAAGAGACCCAGTACTTC. Amino acid sequence: CSVNTRRGQETQYF.

The chain joins TRBV5-1 to TRBJ1-2; D possibly corresponds to TRBD1 (6 bases). The CDR3 has 11 residues. Germline assignment: CDR1 SGHRS and CDR2 YFSETQ. V gave up 7 bases and J gave up 4 bases, with 8 bases separating them. CDR3 sequence: CASGGAYGYTF. In nucleotides, the CDR3 is TGCGCCAGCGGGGGGGCCTATGGCTACACCTTC.

Comment on this clonotype: A junction boundary mismatches the germline segment, possibly from a read error. The rearrangement links TRBV9 to TRBJ2-7, with TRBD2 as a possible D gene (6 bases). Per the germline V gene, CDR1 is SGDLS and CDR2 is YYNGEE. This CDR3 has 14 residues. CDR3 sequence reads: CASSVGGETYEQYF. CDR3 coding DNA: TGTGCCAGCAGCGTAGGCGGGGAGACCTATGAGCAGTACTTC.

The chain carries TRBV10-3 and TRBJ2-5, with 10 bases that match TRBD2. Per the germline V gene, CDR1 is ENHRY and CDR2 is SYGVKD. Trimming took 2 bases from V and 6 from J; bases not matched to a gene: 9. The CDR3 is 16 amino acids. The DNA for the CDR3 is TGTGCCATCAGTGAGGATGTAGCGGGGGGACTAAAGACCCAGTACTTC. It yields the protein CAISEDVAGGLKTQYF.

The gene calls are TRBV29-1 and TRBJ2-1, with 10 bases fitting TRBD2. This CDR3 contains 16 residues. The germline gives CDR1 SQVTM, CDR2 ANQGSEA. V lost 3 bases to trimming and J lost 0 bases; unmatched junction nucleotides: 5. The CDR3 sequence is CSVDIAGGSSYNEQFF. In nucleotides, the CDR3 is TGCAGCGTTGATATAGCGGGAGGCAGCTCCTACAATGAGCAGTTCTTC.

The genes are TRBV6-1 and TRBJ2-7; D uncertain. The length of the CDR3 is 15 residues. Germline CDR1 MNHNS, CDR2 SASEGT. Trimming took 3 bases from V and 0 from J, leaving 12 bases between them. The CDR3, as DNA: TGTGCCAGCAGTGAGGGCGTCGGTCACTCCTACGAGCAGTACTTC. Translating it yields CASSEGVGHSYEQYF.

The CDR3 DNA reads as TGTGCCACCGGGGACAGGGGAGAGACCCAGTACTTC. Encoded protein: CATGDRGETQYF. The chain couples TRBV10-3 to TRBJ2-5, with TRBD1 matching over 10 bases. V gave up 10 bases and J gave up 4 bases; unmatched junction bases: 3. Germline CDR1 reads ENHRY; CDR2 reads SYGVKD. The length of the CDR3 is 12 residues.

The sample holds many counts of this clonotype. V and J are TRBV7-9 and TRBJ2-3; D is ambiguous. The CDR3 extends over 15 amino acids. Deletions cut 1 base from V and 6 bases from J, with 14 bases between. Germline V gene lookup returns CDR1 SEHNR and CDR2 FQNEAQ (reference sequence). The CDR3 spells CASSLGVARTDTQYF. The CDR3 DNA sequence: TGTGCCAGCAGCTTAGGGGTGGCCCGTACGGATACGCAGTATTTT.

The V call is TRBV6-6, the J call TRBJ2-2; D not certain. The CDR3 has 15 residues. Per the germline V gene, CDR1 is MNHNY and CDR2 is SVGAGI (reference sequence). V was cut by 5 bases and J by 4 bases, with 14 bases left in between. This CDR3 is CASSPTASTTGELFF. The DNA for the CDR3 is TGTGCCAGCAGTCCCACAGCGTCGACCACCGGGGAGCTGTTTTTT.

J is TRBJ2-1 and V is TRBV7-8, with TRBD2 identical over 9 bases. The CDR3 contains 16 residues. The germline gives CDR1 SGHVS, CDR2 FQNEAQ. Trimming cost V 5 bases and J 9 bases; bases outside gene matches: 14. The CDR3 DNA reads as TGTGCCAGCAGCCCTAGCGGGGCCGGGCTGGCGGGTGAGCAGTTCTTC. It is translated as CASSPSGAGLAGEQFF.

The chain uses TRBV6-6 and TRBJ2-1; D assignment may be TRBD1 or TRBD2 (5 bases each). The DNA matches TRBJ2-7 better at its end, which makes the J call doubtful. Germline V gene lookup returns CDR1 MNHNY and CDR2 SVGAGI (reference sequence). CDR3 length: 14 residues. The CDR3 is CASSQEANYNEQYF. DNA for the CDR3: TGTGCCAGTTCACAGGAGGCCAACTACAATGAGCAGTACTTC.

The V gene is TRBV6-6, the J gene TRBJ1-1, with a possible D match to TRBD1 (5 bases). Trimming took off 7 bases at V and 4 bases at J, with 13 bases between the two ends. Germline CDR1 MNHNY, CDR2 SVGAGI (reference sequence). The CDR3 totals 13 residues. CDR3 in DNA: TGTGCCAGCATCTCACCCGGGGGCACTGAAGCTTTCTTT. It is translated as CASISPGGTEAFF.

To note about this clonotype: A much bigger clone sits one base away, suggesting this may be a read error. J is TRBJ2-5 and V is TRBV6-6; unclear D gene. V gave up 5 bases and J gave up 11 bases, with 18 bases separating them. The CDR3 is 13 amino acids. Germline values: CDR1 MNHNY, CDR2 SVGAGI (reference sequence). In nucleotides, the CDR3 is TGTGCCAGCAGTGTCCGATCCTACAATGAGCAGTACTTC. It encodes CASSVRSYNEQYF.

This chain uses TRBV20-1 with TRBJ2-4, with TRBD2 matching 7 bases. The germline CDR1 and CDR2 sequences are DFQATT and SNEGSKA (reference sequence). The junction had 13 bases not matched to a gene; V was cut back by 5 bases and J by 6 bases. This CDR3 is built from 15 residues. CDR3 sequence (DNA): TGCAGTGCTGTAATATTTGCGGGAGCTGGAAACATTCAGTACTTC. Its protein is CSAVIFAGAGNIQYF.

V is TRBV20-1 and J is TRBJ2-1, with a weak D call TRBD2 (6 bases). The CDR3 has 18 amino acids. Germline V gives CDR1 DFQATT, CDR2 SNEGSKA (reference sequence). Trimming cost V 2 bases and J 5 bases, with 25 bases left between them. CDR3 protein: CSARPMAPHGRVNNEQFF. CDR3 coding DNA: TGCAGTGCTAGACCAATGGCCCCCCACGGGAGAGTAAACAATGAGCAGTTCTTC.

V is TRBV5-1 and J is TRBJ2-2; the D call may be TRBD1 or TRBD2 (5 bases each). V was clipped by 7 bases and J by 7 bases, with 20 bases between them. The germline V gene has CDR1 SGHRS and CDR2 YFSETQ. CDR3 length: 15 residues. The CDR3 sequence is CASREPQGSGGELFF. CDR3 sequence (DNA): TGCGCCAGCCGGGAACCTCAGGGAAGTGGCGGGGAGCTGTTTTTT.

The V and J genes are TRBV12-3 or TRBV12-4 and TRBJ1-4; D possibly corresponds to TRBD1 (6 bases). V lost 6 bases, J lost 8 bases, and 16 bases lay in between. The CDR3 totals 14 residues. CDR3 amino acids: CASRSGQISEKLFF. The CDR3 DNA sequence: TGTGCCAGCAGAAGCGGACAGATATCGGAAAAACTGTTTTTT.

V and J are TRBV6-2 or TRBV6-3 and TRBJ2-7; D gene unclear. The CDR3 extends over 11 amino acids. Deletions cut 7 bases from V and 2 bases from J, with 6 bases between. The germline V gene encodes CDR1 MNHEY and CDR2 SVGEGT. The CDR3 DNA reads TGTGCCAGCACCGATGCCTACGAGCAGTACTTC. Translating gives CASTDAYEQYF.